Presented here are 27 T cell receptor beta chains from one specimen sequenced in a study of cytomegalovirus exposure and HLA in healthy donors. PCR used 60 Vbeta primers and 13 Jbeta primers. TCRdb's copy holds only in-frame clones and misses some; the assay was immunoSEQ multiplex PCR. The sample consists of some 130,000 clones, around 80% of them appearing once. The sample comprised PBMCs. The source of these receptors is a man in his thirties or forties in good health and CMV-seronegative.

The chain couples TRBV10-3 to TRBJ2-1, with 9 bases identical to TRBD1. Trimming took 9 bases from V and 7 from J; bases not matched to a gene: 7. CDR3 length: 13 amino acids. Germline-derived CDR1 and CDR2 are ENHRY and SYGVKD. In nucleotides, the CDR3 is TGTGCCATTACCGGGACAGGGATAAATGAGCAGTTCTTC. Encoded protein: CAITGTGINEQFF.

The chain's CDR3 is CASSFVGVADTQYF. CDR3 in DNA: TGCGCCAGCAGCTTTGTGGGAGTGGCAGATACGCAGTATTTT. The gene calls are TRBV5-1 and TRBJ2-3; possible D gene TRBD2, 5 bases. V lost 2 bases, J lost 4 bases, and 11 bases lay in between. Germline CDR1 and CDR2: SGHRS and YFSETQ. The CDR3 extends over 14 amino acids.

The chain uses TRBV28 and TRBJ1-2; D is possibly TRBD1 (6 bases). The CDR3 has 12 amino acids. Germline CDR1 MDHEN, CDR2 SYDVKM. Trimming removed 8 bases at V and 7 bases at J, with 14 bases between. The CDR3 protein is CASRPQGPGYTF. CDR3 DNA: TGTGCCAGCCGGCCCCAGGGGCCTGGCTACACCTTC.

The table lists this clone with a count of one. V is TRBV19 and J is TRBJ2-7; 7 bases agree with TRBD2. The CDR3 has 11 residues. Germline values: CDR1 LNHDA, CDR2 SQIVND (reference sequence). Losses at the gene ends were 8 bases for V and 7 bases for J; bases not matched to a gene: 5. CDR3 protein: CASWGGREQYF. DNA of the CDR3: TGTGCCAGTTGGGGGGGACGAGAGCAGTACTTC.

The sample holds a few counts of this clone. This chain joins TRBV5-1 and TRBJ1-1; TRBD1 aligns across 7 bases. Germline V gene data show CDR1 as SGHRS and CDR2 as YFSETQ. The CDR3 contains 14 residues. The V gene end was trimmed by 7 bases and the J gene end by 4 bases; junction bases not matched to a gene: 10. CDR3 sequence (DNA): TGCGCCAGCTCCGAAAGACAGGGAGGCACTGAAGCTTTCTTT. Translated, it gives CASSERQGGTEAFF.

Here the CDR3 DNA reads TGTGCCAGCAGCCCACAGCGGCCCAGTCCGCGCCAGTACTTC. Translated, it gives CASSPQRPSPRQYF. This chain uses TRBV7-9 with TRBJ2-5; maybe TRBD2 (5 bases). V lost 5 bases, J lost 10 bases, and 20 bases lay in between. The CDR3 sequence is 14 residues long. Germline V lookup: CDR1 SEHNR, CDR2 FQNEAQ (reference sequence).

The gene calls are TRBV19 and TRBJ2-3; no clear D gene. With 5 bases removed from V and 6 bases from J, the gap between germline ends came to 6 bases. The CDR3 is 11 amino acids. Germline CDR1 reads LNHDA; CDR2 reads SQIVND (reference sequence). The CDR3 bases are TGTGCCAGTAGTGCGTGGGATACGCAGTATTTT. Translating gives CASSAWDTQYF.

V is TRBV6-6 and J is TRBJ1-3, with no clear D. Germline V gives CDR1 MNHNY, CDR2 SVGAGI (reference sequence). The CDR3 contains 14 residues. The V end lost 7 bases, the J end lost 0 bases, and 10 bases lay between the germline ends. The CDR3 region is CASNDILSGNTIYF. The DNA of the CDR3 is TGTGCCAGCAATGACATCCTCTCTGGAAACACCATATATTTT.

This chain links TRBV28 with TRBJ2-7, with a tentative D call TRBD2 (6 bases). V shed 6 bases and J shed 1 base, with 13 bases lying between them. The length of the CDR3 is 14 residues. Germline assignment: CDR1 MDHEN and CDR2 SYDVKM. For the CDR3, the DNA is TGTGCCAGCAGCCGCACCGCGGGATCCTACGAGCAGTACTTC. It yields the protein CASSRTAGSYEQYF.

The chain combines TRBV5-4 with TRBJ1-2; 7 nucleotides agree with TRBD1. CDR3 length equals 13 residues. With V trimmed by 4 bases and J by 8 bases, 8 bases remained unmatched. CDR1 is SGHNT, CDR2 YYREEE, per germline (reference sequence). CDR3 amino acids: CASSLTGKEGYTF. The CDR3, as DNA: TGTGCCAGCAGCCTGACAGGGAAAGAGGGCTACACCTTC.

This clone was counted only a few times. The chain employs TRBV6-5 and TRBJ1-4; D is undetermined. CDR1 and CDR2 (germline): MNHEY, SVGAGI. The V gene lost 2 bases and the J gene lost 6 bases, with 10 bases spanning the gap. This CDR3 is 14 amino acids long. The CDR3 protein is CASSYHAQYEKLFF. As DNA, the CDR3 is TGTGCCAGCAGTTACCACGCACAGTATGAAAAACTGTTTTTT.

The chain combines TRBV10-3 with TRBJ2-1; 11 nucleotides align to TRBD2. V gave up 11 bases and J gave up 2 bases; unmatched junction bases: 14. The CDR3 loop spans 17 amino acids. The germline gives CDR1 ENHRY, CDR2 SYGVKD. The CDR3 nucleotides read TGTGCCTCCAACACAAACCCGGGACTAGCGGCCTACAATGAGCAGTTCTTC. Protein sequence: CASNTNPGLAAYNEQFF.

There are a few counts of this clone. V usage is TRBV2 and J usage is TRBJ2-2; D is ambiguous. The CDR3 totals 16 residues. The V gene's germline CDR1 is SNHLY and CDR2 FYNNEI. The ends were cut back, 6 bases at V and 1 base at J, with 15 bases in the middle. The CDR3 DNA is TGTGCCAGCAGCCTTCGACAAATTATGAACACCGGGGAGCTGTTTTTT. Its protein is CASSLRQIMNTGELFF.

The chain joins TRBV11-3 to TRBJ2-1; maybe TRBD2 (5 bases). The CDR3 runs 12 residues. The germline CDR1 and CDR2 sequences are SGHNT and YENEEA. Trimming shortened V by 5 bases and J by 9 bases, and 11 bases separated the two germline ends. CDR3 nucleotides: TGTGCCAGCAGCGCCCGCGAGGGTGAGCAGTTCTTC. It specifies CASSAREGEQFF.

The gene calls are TRBV15 and TRBJ2-2, with 8 bases aligning to TRBD2. The germline gives CDR1 LNHNV, CDR2 YYDKDF (reference sequence). This CDR3 is built from 16 residues. V lost 6 bases and J lost 5; bases outside the gene matches: 11. Written as DNA, the CDR3 is TGTGCCACCAGGATCCGGCGGAGCGGGAGAACCGGGGAGCTGTTTTTT. Encoded protein: CATRIRRSGRTGELFF.

The rearrangement uses TRBV27 and TRBJ2-2; TRBD2 might be the D (6 bases). The germline CDR1 and CDR2 sequences are MNHEY and SMNVEV (reference sequence). Trimming took 5 bases from V and 1 from J, leaving 20 bases between them. The CDR3 contains 18 residues. CDR3 residues: CASSGSNGGSLNTGELFF. DNA for the CDR3: TGTGCCAGCAGTGGCTCGAACGGAGGGAGTCTGAACACCGGGGAGCTGTTTTTT.

This clone was observed a single time. The J gene is TRBJ2-5, the V gene TRBV7-2; the D is unclear. Germline loops: CDR1 SGHTA, CDR2 FQGNSA. V lost 3 bases to trimming and J lost 3 bases, with 11 bases between them. The CDR3 is 14 residues long. CDR3 protein: CASSFDRGKETQYF. DNA for the CDR3: TGTGCCAGCAGCTTCGATCGCGGAAAAGAGACCCAGTACTTC.

V gene TRBV28 combines with J gene TRBJ2-1; 8 bases agree with TRBD2. This CDR3 has 13 residues. Germline V gene lookup returns CDR1 MDHEN and CDR2 SYDVKM. The V segment lost 6 bases and the J segment 6 bases; nucleotides outside the gene matches: 4. The CDR3: CASSGRASNEQFF. The CDR3 DNA reads as TGTGCCAGCAGCGGGAGGGCCTCCAATGAGCAGTTCTTC.

The V and J genes are TRBV29-1 and TRBJ2-1, with 8 bases identical to TRBD2. With 8 bases clipped from V and 3 bases from J, the junction kept 9 bases outside the gene matches. This CDR3 has 14 residues. Germline V lookup: CDR1 SQVTM, CDR2 ANQGSEA. The CDR3 loop reads CSITSGRSYNEQFF. The CDR3, as DNA: TGCAGCATAACCAGCGGGAGAAGCTACAATGAGCAGTTCTTC.

The chain links TRBV13 to TRBJ2-1; TRBD1 matches at 10 bases. Trimming removed 3 bases from V and 7 bases from J; junction bases left unmatched: 3. The length of the CDR3 is 14 residues. Germline assignment: CDR1 PRHDT and CDR2 FYEKMQ (reference sequence). The CDR3 sequence: CASSFGTGVNEQFF. The CDR3 DNA sequence: TGTGCCAGCAGCTTCGGGACAGGGGTGAATGAGCAGTTCTTC.

The V gene is TRBV5-1, the J gene TRBJ2-2; possibly TRBD2 for D (5 bases). The CDR3 has 16 amino acids. The V gene's germline CDR1 is SGHRS and CDR2 YFSETQ. The V gene lost 3 bases and the J gene lost 4 bases, with 16 bases spanning the gap. The CDR3 DNA sequence: TGCGCCAGCAGCTCTTCGGGGTTGGGGAGCACCGGGGAGCTGTTTTTT. It encodes CASSSSGLGSTGELFF.

The rearrangement links TRBV2 to TRBJ2-7, with D maybe TRBD1 (6 bases). The CDR3 has 14 amino acids. Trimming removed 8 bases at V and 1 base at J, with 15 bases between. Germline V gene data show CDR1 as SNHLY and CDR2 as FYNNEI. CDR3 sequence: CASAWGHTSYEQYF. DNA of the CDR3: TGTGCCAGCGCGTGGGGACACACATCCTACGAGCAGTACTTC.

This clone is a singleton in its sample. The chain couples TRBV21-1 to TRBJ2-1; TRBD2, the table's D call, was not compared with the DNA. TRBV21-1 is a listed pseudogene. This CDR3 comprises 17 residues. The CDR3 DNA sequence: TGTGCCAGCAGCAAAGCGAACAGCGGGGGATTCTACAATGAGCAGTTCTTC. Encoded protein: CASSKANSGGFYNEQFF.

The chain carries TRBV21-1 and TRBJ1-2; the DNA was not used to check the table's D call, TRBD1. TRBV21-1 is labeled a pseudogene. This CDR3 is built from 13 residues. CDR3 loop: CASSKHRGYGYTF. The CDR3 nucleotides read TGTGCCAGCAGTAAGCACAGGGGATATGGCTACACCTTC.

This rearrangement joins TRBV9 to TRBJ2-1; no definite D call. Germline loops: CDR1 SGDLS, CDR2 YYNGEE. V gave up 3 bases and J gave up 6 bases, with 13 bases separating them. The CDR3 spans 14 residues. The CDR3 bases are TGTGCCAGCAGCGCGAGGCGGAACCTCAATGAGCAGTTCTTC. Encoded protein: CASSARRNLNEQFF.

This rearrangement joins TRBV10-1 to TRBJ1-1; no firm D call. Between the trimmed V and J ends, which lost 1 base and 10 bases, there was a span of 16 bases. Germline loops: CDR1 WNHNN, CDR2 SYGVQD (reference sequence). The CDR3 has 14 amino acids. The CDR3 DNA reads as TGCGCCAGCAGTGAGTATGGCTCCCCAACGTCAGCTTTCTTT. Its protein is CASSEYGSPTSAFF.

The CDR3 sequence: CASSLQGADEQYF. The CDR3 coding sequence is TGTGCCAGCAGCTTGCAGGGGGCGGACGAGCAGTACTTC. V gene TRBV5-6 combines with J gene TRBJ2-7; TRBD1 matches 8 bases. This CDR3 contains 13 residues. Trimming removed 1 base from V and 5 bases from J; junction bases left unmatched: 2. The germline V gene encodes CDR1 SGHDT and CDR2 YYEEEE. Drawing the rest from reference TRBV5-6 and TRBJ2-7, the complete variable domain is DAGVTQSPTHLIKTRGQQVTLRCSPKSGHDTVSWYQQALGQGPQFIFQYYEEEERQRGNFPDRFSGHQFPNYSSELNVNALLLGDSALYLCASSLQGADEQYFGPGTRLTVT.